Listed here are 30 T cell receptor beta chains from one sample, sequenced in a study of blood T cell repertoires in COVID-19. Measured with immunoSEQ multiplex PCR; TCRdb has only the in-frame clones, and not every one. The top ten clones hold 1.5% to 2% of a sample with 90,000 to 120,000 clones, less than 75% of them seen once. The sample was peripheral blood. The receptor source for this set is a woman between 40 and 55 years old with acute or convalescent COVID-19.

The chain combines TRBV7-8 with TRBJ2-2; no clear D. The V gene lost 2 bases and the J gene lost 5 bases, with 3 bases spanning the gap. This CDR3 has 12 amino acids. The germline V gene has CDR1 SGHVS and CDR2 FQNEAQ. The CDR3 DNA follows: TGTGCCAGCAGCTTACGTACCGGGGAGCTGTTTTTT. Translated, it gives CASSLRTGELFF.

V gene TRBV9 combines with J gene TRBJ2-1, with unresolved D. This CDR3 has 16 residues. Germline CDR1 and CDR2: SGDLS and YYNGEE. V was trimmed by 0 bases and J by 0 bases, leaving 10 bases between them. The CDR3 protein is CASSVAVLSSYNEQFF. CDR3 DNA sequence: TGTGCCAGCAGCGTAGCGGTGTTAAGCTCCTACAATGAGCAGTTCTTC.

The rearrangement links TRBV6-5 to TRBJ1-6, with D possibly matching TRBD1 (6 bases). The CDR3 is 15 residues long. CDR1 is MNHEY, CDR2 SVGAGI, per germline. V lost 7 bases and J lost 8, with 18 bases in between. CDR3 DNA sequence: TGTGCCAGCAATAAACCAGGGGTAGGGGATTCACCCCTCCACTTT. This sequence encodes CASNKPGVGDSPLHF.

This clone was counted a few times. The V gene is TRBV7-3, the J gene TRBJ1-4, with D possibly TRBD1 on 5 matching bases. V lost 1 base, J lost 8 bases, and 8 bases lay in between. The CDR3 is made up of 13 amino acids. CDR1 and CDR2 (germline): SGHTA, FQGTGA. CDR3 DNA: TGTGCCAGCAGCTTAATGAAGGGGGAAAAACTGTTTTTT. This sequence encodes CASSLMKGEKLFF.

This clone was counted a single time. This chain connects TRBV15 to TRBJ1-2, with 8 nucleotides matching TRBD1. V shed 5 bases, J shed 8 bases, and the junction held 7 bases outside the gene matches. The CDR3 has 13 residues. Per the germline V gene, CDR1 is LNHNV and CDR2 is YYDKDF (reference sequence). The CDR3 nucleotides read TGTGCCACCAGCCAGGACAGGGACGTAGGCTACACCTTC. It translates to CATSQDRDVGYTF.

The chain uses TRBV18 and TRBJ2-7; 8 nucleotides line up with TRBD1. Losses at the gene ends were 3 bases for V and 2 bases for J; bases not matched to a gene: 6. The CDR3 runs to 15 residues. Germline V CDR1 and CDR2: KGHSH, LQKENI. The DNA for the CDR3 is TGTGCCAGCTCACCCGGGACAGGTATTGCCTACGAGCAGTACTTC. Translating it yields CASSPGTGIAYEQYF.

This chain connects TRBV27 to TRBJ2-6, with D tentatively TRBD2 (6 bases). Trimming removed 3 bases from V and 0 bases from J, with 12 bases in between. CDR1 MNHEY and CDR2 SMNVEV come from the germline V gene (reference sequence). The CDR3 consists of 17 residues. The CDR3 nucleotides read TGTGCCAGCAGTTTGGCAGGGAGGCCCTCTGGGGCCAACGTCCTGACTTTC. Translating gives CASSLAGRPSGANVLTF.

The chain couples TRBV18 to TRBJ2-3; 9 positions match TRBD2. CDR3 length: 18 residues. The ends lost 0 bases at V and 0 bases at J; junction bases unmatched: 7. The germline V gene has CDR1 KGHSH and CDR2 LQKENI. The CDR3 is CASSPPQRGAPSTDTQYF. The CDR3 DNA follows: TGTGCCAGCTCACCACCCCAGCGGGGGGCCCCTAGCACAGATACGCAGTATTTT.

The DNA of the CDR3 is TGCGCCAGCAGCTTGGTGGCGGACCAAGAGACCCAGTACTTC. It translates to CASSLVADQETQYF. This chain uses TRBV5-1 with TRBJ2-5; no reliable D call. CDR3 length: 14 amino acids. Germline CDR1 reads SGHRS; CDR2 reads YFSETQ. The V end lost 0 bases, the J end lost 0 bases, and 6 bases lay between the germline ends.

V and J are TRBV4-1 and TRBJ2-1, with 7 bases that match TRBD1. Trimming took 1 base from V and 0 from J; bases not matched to a gene: 6. CDR1 and CDR2 (germline): MGHRA, YSYEKL. This CDR3 comprises 17 residues. CDR3 sequence reads: CASSQGDSGSSYNEQFF. The CDR3 DNA follows: TGCGCCAGCAGCCAAGGGGACAGTGGGAGCTCCTACAATGAGCAGTTCTTC.

CDR3 sequence (DNA): TGTGCCAGCAGAGGACAGCTTGATAGCAATCAGCCCCAGCATTTT. Translating gives CASRGQLDSNQPQHF. This sequence joins TRBV2 and TRBJ1-5; TRBD1 might be the D (6 bases). V gave up 6 bases and J gave up 0 bases, with 12 bases separating them. CDR1 is SNHLY and CDR2 is FYNNEI in the germline V gene. The CDR3 contains 15 residues.

The gene calls are TRBV10-3 and TRBJ1-4; 10 positions match TRBD1. The CDR3 covers 15 residues. V shed 2 bases, J shed 5 bases, and the junction held 2 bases outside the gene matches. Germline V gene sequence: CDR1 ENHRY, CDR2 SYGVKD. In DNA, the CDR3 is TGTGCCATCAGTGAGACGACAGGGGGCAATGAAAAACTGTTTTTT. Its translation is CAISETTGGNEKLFF.

This clone was found many times. This rearrangement joins TRBV5-1 to TRBJ2-3; tentative D call: TRBD2 (5 bases). The CDR3 consists of 14 residues. CDR1 and CDR2 (germline): SGHRS, YFSETQ. V gave up 0 bases and J gave up 10 bases, with 15 bases separating them. In nucleotides, the CDR3 is TGCGCCAGCAGCTTGGACGGGGTCCCATCTGCGCAGTATTTT. It translates to CASSLDGVPSAQYF.

This clone was recorded a few times. The J gene is TRBJ1-3, the V gene TRBV28, with D possibly matching TRBD1 (6 bases). Germline lookup yields CDR1 MDHEN and CDR2 SYDVKM. Trimming took 7 bases from V and 0 from J, leaving 16 bases between them. This CDR3 has 16 residues. The CDR3 spells CASTPGQRISGNTIYF. The CDR3 DNA follows: TGTGCCAGCACACCGGGACAACGAATCTCTGGAAACACCATATATTTT.

This clone showed up just a few times. V gene TRBV9 combines with J gene TRBJ2-5, with 9 bases matching TRBD2. The CDR3 is made up of 15 amino acids. Germline CDR1 reads SGDLS; CDR2 reads YYNGEE. V shed 3 bases, J shed 3 bases, and the junction held 6 bases outside the gene matches. The CDR3 sequence is CASSERGVNKETQYF. For the CDR3, the DNA is TGTGCCAGCAGCGAGCGGGGGGTCAATAAAGAGACCCAGTACTTC.

The chain recombines TRBV28 with TRBJ2-1; 11 positions match TRBD1. Per the germline V gene, CDR1 is MDHEN and CDR2 is SYDVKM. This CDR3 is 16 amino acids long. V lost 6 bases to trimming and J lost 6 bases; unmatched junction nucleotides: 10. CDR3 amino acids: CASRPSIGTGGNEQFF. CDR3 DNA sequence: TGTGCCAGCAGACCATCTATCGGGACAGGGGGCAATGAGCAGTTCTTC.

In its sample, this clone was seen many times. The rearrangement uses TRBV19 and TRBJ1-5; 10 positions match TRBD1. The CDR3 totals 13 residues. Per germline, CDR1 LNHDA and CDR2 SQIVND (reference sequence). The trim removed 10 bases at V and 4 bases at J, leaving 4 bases unmatched. Here the CDR3 reads CATPGQGNQPQHF. The CDR3 nucleotides are TGTGCCACCCCGGGACAGGGGAATCAGCCCCAGCATTTT.

This clone was seen once. The V gene is TRBV4-1, the J gene TRBJ1-5; D is ambiguous. Trimming shortened V by 4 bases and J by 4 bases, and 11 bases separated the two germline ends. Germline V gene lookup returns CDR1 MGHRA and CDR2 YSYEKL. This CDR3 has 14 amino acids. CDR3 in DNA: TGCGCCAGCAGCCCTCAGACTCTAAATCAGCCCCAGCATTTT. Amino acid sequence: CASSPQTLNQPQHF.

The CDR3 DNA reads as TGCGCCAGCGTAGAGACAGGGACGAACACTGAAGCTTTCTTT. Protein sequence: CASVETGTNTEAFF. The genes are TRBV5-1 and TRBJ1-1; 7 positions agree with TRBD1. CDR1 is SGHRS, CDR2 YFSETQ, per germline. V gave up 7 bases and J gave up 1 base; unmatched junction bases: 7. The CDR3 loop spans 14 amino acids.

This chain links TRBV11-2 with TRBJ1-1, with 7 bases matching TRBD1. With 5 bases clipped from V and 1 base from J, the junction kept 7 bases outside the gene matches. CDR3 size: 15 residues. Germline V gives CDR1 SGHAT, CDR2 FQNNGV. The CDR3 DNA reads TGTGCCAGCAGCCTACTTAGACAGGGGAACACTGAAGCTTTCTTT. As protein: CASSLLRQGNTEAFF.

V usage is TRBV28 and J usage is TRBJ2-7; D remains unclear. The germline V and J ends were trimmed by 4 bases and 7 bases, with 11 bases remaining between them. The CDR3 has 12 amino acids. Germline assignment: CDR1 MDHEN and CDR2 SYDVKM. The CDR3 nucleotides read TGTGCCAGCAGTTCTTATAGTTGGGAGCAGTACTTC. The encoded protein is CASSSYSWEQYF.

This clone was observed a few times. The chain recombines TRBV6-5 with TRBJ1-5; TRBD1 matches 11 bases. After removal of 7 bases from V and 4 bases from J, the junction contained 6 bases not matched to a gene. The CDR3 length is 15 residues. The germline gives CDR1 MNHEY, CDR2 SVGAGI. CDR3 protein: CASKRTGGGNQPQHF. The DNA of the CDR3 is TGTGCCAGCAAGCGGACAGGGGGCGGGAATCAGCCCCAGCATTTT.

This clone occurred once. The chain recombines TRBV5-1 with TRBJ1-6; D is perhaps TRBD1 (6 bases). V was pared by 4 bases and J by 9 bases, with 20 bases between. This CDR3 contains 16 residues. Germline values: CDR1 SGHRS, CDR2 YFSETQ. DNA for the CDR3: TGCGCCAGCAGCCCGAACTTACAGGGTTACGCTTCACCCCTCCACTTT. Translating it yields CASSPNLQGYASPLHF.

The genes are TRBV19 and TRBJ1-2; D possibly corresponds to TRBD1 (5 bases). V gave up 1 base and J gave up 2 bases, with 14 bases separating them. The CDR3 is 16 residues long. CDR1 and CDR2 from the germline V gene are LNHDA and SQIVND (reference sequence). The CDR3 loop is CASSIVSPRQNYGYTF. The CDR3 DNA sequence: TGTGCCAGTAGTATAGTGAGCCCCCGACAGAACTATGGCTACACCTTC. The full variable domain, completed using reference TRBV19 and TRBJ1-2, is DGGITQSPKYLFRKEGQNVTLSCEQNLNHDAMYWYRQDPGQGLRLIYYSQIVNDFQKGDIAEGYSVSREKKESFPLTVTSAQKNPTAFYLCASSIVSPRQNYGYTFGSGTRLTVV.

The chain joins TRBV19 to TRBJ1-6; 7 nucleotides agree with TRBD1. This CDR3 contains 16 residues. In germline, CDR1 is LNHDA, CDR2 SQIVND (reference sequence). Germline trimming cut 2 bases from V and 7 bases from J; bases unmatched to any gene: 8. Written as DNA, the CDR3 is TGTGCCAGTAGTATAAGATCTGGACAGGACAATTCACCCCTCCACTTT. It codes for CASSIRSGQDNSPLHF.

This clone was detected only a few times. J is TRBJ2-7 and V is TRBV4-3, with D perhaps TRBD2 (7 bases). Germline V CDR1 and CDR2: LGHNA, YSLEER. Trimming pared 4 bases from V and 3 bases from J, leaving 13 bases between. There are 14 residues in the CDR3. CDR3 in amino acids: CASSRYREGYEQYF. The CDR3 region has the DNA TGCGCCAGCAGCCGGTACAGGGAGGGCTACGAGCAGTACTTC.

The J gene is TRBJ1-2, the V gene TRBV19, with a tentative D call TRBD1 (5 bases). Germline lookup yields CDR1 LNHDA and CDR2 SQIVND (reference sequence). Deletions cut 3 bases from V and 8 bases from J, with 10 bases between. The CDR3 has 12 residues. Here the CDR3 DNA reads TGTGCCAGTAGTATCGGGGGACCCGGCTACACCTTC. Translating it yields CASSIGGPGYTF.

The gene calls are TRBV3-1 (or the pseudogene TRBV3-2) and TRBJ2-7, with D possibly TRBD2 on 6 matching bases. Trimming stripped 3 bases from V and 1 base from J, with 10 bases between. The CDR3 consists of 14 residues. CDR1 and CDR2 (germline): LGHDT, YNNKEL (reference sequence). The DNA of the CDR3 is TGTGCCAGCAGCCAGACTAGGGGTTCCTACGAGCAGTACTTC. It translates to CASSQTRGSYEQYF.

The chain combines TRBV21-1 with TRBJ1-6; TRBD1 was called by the table and not checked on the DNA. TRBV21-1 is a documented pseudogene. The CDR3 has 15 amino acids. As DNA, the CDR3 is TGTGCCAGCCGCGAGCCGGGACAGAACCTTTCACCCCTCCACTTT. The encoded protein is CASREPGQNLSPLHF.

This clone has just one count. The rearrangement uses TRBV7-2 and TRBJ1-1, with D possibly TRBD1 on 6 matching bases. V lost 3 bases and J lost 3, with 8 bases in between. CDR1 and CDR2 (germline): SGHTA, FQGNSA. This CDR3 comprises 13 residues. Here the CDR3 reads CASSFDRHTEAFF. The CDR3 DNA reads TGTGCCAGCAGCTTCGACAGGCACACTGAAGCTTTCTTT.